Below, 13 T cell receptor beta chains from the same sample are listed, as sequenced in a study of T cells after yellow fever vaccination. TCRdb reprocessed the 5' RACE reads via MiXCR and lists one record per CDR3 protein. The table records about 170,000 distinct CDR3 sequences, approximately 6.2% of them present only once. The material was CD4+ T cells sorted from PBMCs, obtained on the day of the first yellow fever vaccination. These TCRs come from a man between 18 and 29 years old who received the YFV17D yellow fever vaccine.

In this sample, this clonotype turned up a few times. The V and J genes are TRBV19 and TRBJ1-5; no clear D gene. V was pared by 2 bases and J by 3 bases, with 5 bases between. Germline CDR1 is LNHDA and CDR2 is SQIVND (reference sequence). The CDR3 has 13 amino acids. The CDR3 here is CASSIQSNQPQHF. The DNA for the CDR3 is TGTGCCAGTAGTATACAGTCCAATCAGCCCCAGCATTTT.

This clonotype was picked up many times. V is TRBV7-2 and J is TRBJ2-1, with no clear D. Germline V lookup: CDR1 SGHTA, CDR2 FQGNSA. This CDR3 has 17 residues. V was cut by 2 bases and J by 6 bases, with 20 bases left in between. The CDR3 nucleotides read TGTGCCAGCAGCTTAATATCGGCCCTAGGCCTTTTCAATGAGCAGTTCTTC. Its translation: CASSLISALGLFNEQFF.

This clonotype has ten or more counts. The J gene is TRBJ2-1, the V gene TRBV19, with TRBD2 matching 11 bases. The CDR3 contains 15 residues. Germline V gene sequence: CDR1 LNHDA, CDR2 SQIVND (reference sequence). The trim removed 8 bases at V and 3 bases at J, leaving 6 bases unmatched. The CDR3 reads CASQLAGGFYNEQFF. The CDR3 region has the DNA TGTGCCAGTCAGTTAGCGGGGGGGTTCTACAATGAGCAGTTCTTC.

There are many counts of this clonotype. The chain carries TRBV30 and TRBJ1-6; no clear D. Trimming removed 0 bases at V and 6 bases at J, with 12 bases between. Looked up from germline, CDR1 is GTSNPN and CDR2 is SVGIG (reference sequence). The CDR3 is 15 residues long. The CDR3 nucleotides are TGTGCCTGGAGTGTAGCGGGGAACGGTAATTCACCCCTCCACTTT. It yields the protein CAWSVAGNGNSPLHF.

This clonotype was detected a few times. The chain joins TRBV5-1 to TRBJ2-5; perhaps TRBD1 as D (6 bases). V lost 0 bases and J 5 bases, leaving 14 bases between the germline ends. This CDR3 has 15 amino acids. CDR1 is SGHRS, CDR2 YFSETQ, per germline. The CDR3 protein is CASSLAQGRKETQYF. CDR3 in DNA: TGCGCCAGCAGCTTGGCCCAGGGGCGCAAGGAGACCCAGTACTTC.

This clonotype was observed a few times. The chain couples TRBV2 to TRBJ2-3, with D unresolved. The CDR3 runs 11 residues. Germline-derived CDR1 and CDR2 are SNHLY and FYNNEI. V dropped 7 bases and J dropped 7 bases, with 9 bases sitting between them. The CDR3 sequence is CASTSGYTQYF. CDR3 nucleotide sequence: TGTGCCAGCACCTCCGGATATACGCAGTATTTT. The entire variable domain, with the rest obtained from reference TRBV2 and TRBJ2-3, is as follows: EPEVTQTPSHQVTQMGQEVILRCVPISNHLYFYWYRQILGQKVEFLVSFYNNEISEKSEIFDDQFSVERPDGSNFTLKIRSTKLEDSAMYFCASTSGYTQYFGPGTRLTVL.

In this sample, this clonotype turned up many times. J is TRBJ1-4 and V is TRBV2; TRBD1 agrees at 8 bases. This CDR3 is 13 amino acids long. Germline V gene sequence: CDR1 SNHLY, CDR2 FYNNEI. V dropped 9 bases and J dropped 7; count of bases not matched to a gene: 7. CDR3 sequence: CASGGQGAEKLFF. The CDR3 nucleotides read TGTGCCAGTGGAGGGCAGGGGGCTGAAAAACTGTTTTTT.

There are many counts of this clonotype. The gene calls are TRBV7-2 and TRBJ1-2; a possible D gene is TRBD1 (6 bases). CDR1 and CDR2 (germline): SGHTA, FQGNSA. This CDR3 region has 15 residues. V was cut by 0 bases and J by 4 bases, with 12 bases left in between. DNA for the CDR3: TGTGCCAGCAGCTTAGCGCGGGGCAGGGGCTATGGCTACACCTTC. It translates to CASSLARGRGYGYTF.

The V gene is TRBV6-1, the J gene TRBJ1-2; perhaps TRBD1 as D (5 bases). Germline CDR1 reads MNHNS; CDR2 reads SASEGT. V was trimmed by 5 bases and J by 2 bases, leaving 12 bases between them. The CDR3 is 14 residues long. The CDR3 nucleotides are TGTGCCAGCAGTCATAGGGGCCGGAACTATGGCTACACCTTC. This codes for CASSHRGRNYGYTF.

V gene TRBV6-5 combines with J gene TRBJ1-5; D is ambiguous. The CDR3 extends over 12 amino acids. Germline CDR1 and CDR2: MNHEY and SVGAGI. V shed 8 bases and J shed 9 bases, with 14 bases lying between them. The CDR3 loop reads CASRTFLGPQHF. The CDR3 DNA follows: TGTGCCAGCCGGACCTTCTTAGGGCCCCAGCATTTT.

In its sample, this clonotype was seen many times. The chain combines TRBV29-1 with TRBJ2-5; D remains ambiguous. The ends were cut back, 4 bases at V and 1 base at J, with 7 bases in the middle. From germline, CDR1 is SQVTM and CDR2 ANQGSEA. The CDR3 runs 12 residues. CDR3 coding DNA: TGCAGCGTTGGGCAGGTCCAAGAGACCCAGTACTTC. The encoded protein is CSVGQVQETQYF.

This clonotype showed up just a few times. This chain connects TRBV7-2 to TRBJ1-4; possible D gene TRBD1, 6 bases. Trimming cost V 4 bases and J 10 bases, with 16 bases left between them. This CDR3 is built from 14 residues. Germline-derived CDR1 and CDR2 are SGHTA and FQGNSA. CDR3 sequence reads: CASSSGTEGGKLFF. In DNA form, the CDR3 reads TGTGCCAGCAGCTCCGGGACGGAGGGGGGAAAACTGTTTTTT.

The chain links TRBV12-3 or TRBV12-4 to TRBJ1-6; D unresolved. The length of the CDR3 is 18 residues. Trimming took 1 base from V and 0 from J, leaving 13 bases between them. In nucleotides, the CDR3 is TGTGCCAGCAGTTTAGAGGGCAGGCGAAGCTCCTATAATTCACCCCTCCACTTT. It specifies CASSLEGRRSSYNSPLHF.